There are a few counts of the clone carrying this T cell receptor (beta chain). Its antigen is undetermined. The sample is drawn from a study of identical twins. Findings and limits, study-wide: Among monozygotic twins, out-of-frame TCR alpha sharing exceeded what models predicted. Twins shared beta out-of-frame sequences in excess, but this excess was weaker.

TCRdb called the 5' RACE reads again in MiXCR, with one record for every CDR3 protein. The table shows roughly 480,000 distinct CDR3 sequences, with 20% to 25% occurring only once. Trimming removed 2 bases at V and 6 bases at J, with 8 bases between. The germline gives CDR1 MNHEY, CDR2 SVGAGI. The CDR3 is made up of 12 amino acids. These same data were also listed under a study on T cells expressing NK-cell markers. Per that study: The eight sequenced donors comprised seven who were HCMV-seropositive and one who was seronegative. It was still unclear whether expanded NKG2C+ T cell clones were HCMV specific.

Sequenced material: CD4+ T cells sorted from blood. The TCR was taken from a young woman in good health. The chain couples TRBV6-5 to TRBJ2-7; D may be TRBD2 (5 bases). The CDR3 loop reads CASSYARGEQYF. CDR3 coding DNA: TGTGCCAGCAGTTACGCCCGGGGCGAGCAGTACTTC.